The rows below give T cell receptor beta chains drawn from one sample of a study of blood T cell repertoires in COVID-19. Sequencing used immunoSEQ multiplex PCR; TCRdb keeps in-frame clones, though not all of them. The sample carries roughly 340,000 clones, more than 70% recorded once. The material sequenced was PBMCs or T cells enriched from blood (not recorded which). These receptors were obtained from a man aged 40-50 years in a cohort exposed to, infected with or recovered from COVID-19 (not recorded which). The CDR3 runs from the conserved cysteine through the conserved F or W. The D gene is left open where the match is weak. The size entry is marked missing in some rows and otherwise reads once, few, many or a size class.

V,size,J,D,CDR3,DNA
TRBV9,.,TRBJ2-1,TRBD2,CASSKREPGDEQFF,TGTGCCAGCTCTAAGCGGGAGCCTGGTGATGAGCAGTTCTTC
TRBV5-4,.,TRBJ1-1,TRBD1,CASRYDRVVTEAFF,TGTGCCAGCAGATACGACAGGGTGGTCACTGAAGCTTTCTTT
TRBV28,.,TRBJ2-2,TRBD1,CASGLPLGTGYGELFF,TGTGCCAGCGGATTACCACTAGGGACAGGGTACGGGGAGCTGTTTTTT
TRBV14,.,TRBJ2-5,TRBD2,CASSQGLLAGVSETQYF,TGTGCCAGCAGCCAAGGCCTCTTAGCGGGAGTATCGGAGACCCAGTACTTC
TRBV7-3,.,TRBJ2-3,TRBD2,CASSARGLAGRNTQYF,TGTGCCAGCAGCGCCCGAGGACTAGCGGGGAGAAATACGCAGTATTTT
TRBV7-9,once,TRBJ1-1,TRBD1,CASSPWTGSMAEAFF,TGTGCCAGCAGTCCCTGGACAGGCAGTATGGCAGAAGCTTTCTTT
TRBV28,.,TRBJ2-7,TRBD1,CASSYRDRAPAEQYF,TGTGCCAGCAGTTACCGGGACAGGGCTCCGGCCGAGCAGTACTTC
TRBV18,few,TRBJ1-2,.,CASSLSSSGNYGYTF,TGTGCCAGCTCACTGTCCAGCTCGGGGAACTATGGCTACACCTTC
TRBV4-1,.,TRBJ2-1,.,CASSRDLSSYNEQFF,TGCGCCAGCAGCCGGGACTTGAGCTCCTACAATGAGCAGTTCTTC
TRBV28,.,TRBJ2-6,TRBD2,CASTSGRVGANVLTF,TGTGCCAGTACTAGCGGGAGGGTTGGGGCCAACGTCCTGACTTTC
TRBV21-1,.,TRBJ2-7,.,CASRGQGKDEQYF,TGTGCCAGCAGAGGACAGGGGAAGGACGAGCAGTACTTC
TRBV5-1,.,TRBJ1-1,.,CASSLQRTTNTEAFF,TGCGCCAGCAGCTTGCAGAGGACAACGAACACTGAAGCTTTCTTT
TRBV10-3,.,TRBJ2-7,TRBD2,CAISPGLAGGEQYF,TGTGCCATCAGCCCTGGACTAGCGGGAGGCGAGCAGTACTTC
TRBV20-1,.,TRBJ2-7,TRBD2,CSASGTSGRFYEQYF,TGCAGTGCTAGTGGGACTAGCGGGAGATTTTACGAGCAGTACTTC
TRBV6-5,.,TRBJ2-1,TRBD1,CASTEGQGAYNEQFF,TGTGCCAGCACCGAAGGTCAGGGGGCCTACAATGAGCAGTTCTTC
TRBV9,.,TRBJ1-5,.,CASSAGESNQPQHF,TGTGCCAGCAGCGCAGGGGAATCCAATCAGCCCCAGCATTTT
TRBV7-9,once,TRBJ2-3,TRBD2,CASSLVAGVIDTQYF,TGTGCCAGCAGCTTAGTAGCGGGAGTAATAGATACGCAGTATTTT
TRBV6-5,once,TRBJ2-1,TRBD2,CASSPSGSSYNEQFF,TGTGCCAGCAGCCCGAGCGGGAGCTCCTACAATGAGCAGTTCTTC
TRBV21-1,.,TRBJ2-5,.,CASSNGQGQETQYF,TGTGCCAGCAGCAATGGACAGGGGCAAGAGACCCAGTACTTC
TRBV24-1,.,TRBJ2-3,TRBD2,CATSDGGGDTQYF,TGTGCCACCAGTGATGGGGGGGGAGATACGCAGTATTTT
TRBV27,.,TRBJ2-6,TRBD1,CASRDRLTSGANVLTF,TGTGCCAGCAGGGACAGGCTTACCTCTGGGGCCAACGTCCTGACTTTC
TRBV30,.,TRBJ1-1,.,CAWSVIPVHTEAFF,TGTGCCTGGAGTGTAATTCCGGTACACACTGAAGCTTTCTTT
TRBV6-1,.,TRBJ2-6,.,CASSDWTGGSGANVLTF,TGTGCCAGCAGTGACTGGACCGGGGGCTCTGGGGCCAACGTCCTGACTTTC
TRBV30,.,TRBJ1-6,.,CAWSEGRGLHF,TGTGCCTGGAGTGAGGGGAGGGGCCTCCACTTT
TRBV4-2,.,TRBJ1-1,TRBD1,CASSLGQGVGNTEAFF,TGTGCCAGCAGCCTGGGACAGGGGGTAGGGAACACTGAAGCTTTCTTT
TRBV19,.,TRBJ2-5,.,CASRLAAQETQYF,TGTGCCAGTAGGTTGGCGGCCCAAGAGACCCAGTACTTC
TRBV23-1,.,TRBJ2-2,.,CASSQSEGITGELFF,TGCGCCAGCAGTCAATCGGAGGGGATCACCGGGGAGCTGTTTTTT
TRBV28,.,TRBJ1-5,.,CASSFSLGPQPQHF,TGTGCCAGCAGTTTCTCCCTGGGGCCTCAGCCCCAGCATTTT
TRBV5-4,.,TRBJ2-7,TRBD2,CASSLPAGGTYEQYF,TGTGCCAGCAGCTTGCCAGCGGGAGGCACCTACGAGCAGTACTTC
TRBV9,.,TRBJ1-1,TRBD1,CASSVAGQVNTEAFF,TGTGCCAGCAGCGTGGCGGGACAGGTTAACACTGAAGCTTTCTTT
TRBV28,.,TRBJ1-1,TRBD1,CASSTWGQGGNTEAFF,TGTGCCAGCAGTACATGGGGACAGGGTGGGAACACTGAAGCTTTCTTT
TRBV6-1,.,TRBJ2-7,.,CASSEGPPGAYEQYF,TGTGCCAGCAGTGAAGGTCCTCCAGGGGCCTACGAGCAGTACTTC
TRBV6-1,.,TRBJ2-7,.,CASSEDTGYYEQYF,TGTGCCAGCAGTGAAGACACGGGATACTACGAGCAGTACTTC
TRBV19,.,TRBJ1-6,TRBD1,CASRTGAALHF,TGTGCCAGTAGAACAGGGGCTGCACTCCACTTT
TRBV7-3,once,TRBJ2-3,TRBD1,CASSLRGGQGTDTQYF,TGTGCCAGCAGCTTAAGAGGGGGACAGGGCACGGATACGCAGTATTTT
TRBV6-5,.,TRBJ2-5,.,CASSSGRRETQYF,TGTGCCAGCAGCTCAGGGCGCCGAGAGACCCAGTACTTC
TRBV3-1/TRBV3-2,.,TRBJ2-1,.,CASLGTNQHDEQFF,TGTGCCAGCTTAGGGACAAATCAACACGATGAGCAGTTCTTC
TRBV5-1,.,TRBJ1-2,.,CASAPDGQYGYTF,TGCGCCAGCGCCCCGGACGGACAGTATGGCTACACCTTC